The 16 T cell receptor beta chains below all came from one sample that was sequenced in a study of Ad26.COV2.S vaccination and SARS-CoV-2 variants. Treatment: approximately 18 received Ad26.COV2.S at low or high dose, single or two shots; about 5 received placebo; per-sample allocation not given. Sampling occurred on day 63 after the first vaccine or placebo injection. This table comes from immunoSEQ multiplex PCR, and its TCRdb copy is limited to in-frame clones, with some not included. The sample lists fewer than 400,000 clones; around 89% were seen once. Sequenced material: peripheral blood, taken in a trial of Ad26.COV2.S vaccine versus placebo. All receptors derive from a person between 18 and 60 years old who received the Ad26.COV2.S COVID-19 vaccine or a placebo.

The rearrangement uses TRBV19 and TRBJ1-1; TRBD1 aligns across 7 bases. Looked up from germline, CDR1 is LNHDA and CDR2 is SQIVND (reference sequence). The CDR3 is made up of 16 amino acids. V was clipped by 2 bases and J by 1 base; unmatched bases: 7. The CDR3 reads CASSIPPDRPNTEAFF. Here the CDR3 DNA reads TGTGCCAGTAGTATACCCCCGGACAGGCCGAACACTGAAGCTTTCTTT.

As concerns this clone: A single base separates this from a much larger clone, so it may be a read error. The sample contains more than one DNA sequence encoding this CDR3. This chain uses TRBV28 with TRBJ1-4; D is unresolved. The V gene lost 5 bases and the J gene lost 4 bases, with 2 bases spanning the gap. The CDR3 runs 11 residues. Germline V gives CDR1 MDHEN, CDR2 SYDVKM. The CDR3 is CASSLNEKLFF. CDR3 DNA sequence: TGTGCCAGCAGTCTTAATGAAAAACTGTTTTTT.

The chain employs TRBV24-1 and TRBJ2-2; D is uncertain. The V end lost 5 bases, the J end lost 3 bases, and 15 bases lay between the germline ends. The CDR3 length is 16 residues. Per the germline V gene, CDR1 is KGHDR and CDR2 is SFDVKD. The CDR3: CATSGRLAPDTGELFF. The DNA of the CDR3 is TGTGCCACCAGTGGTCGACTGGCCCCGGACACCGGGGAGCTGTTTTTT.

The rearrangement joins TRBV27 to TRBJ1-5, with 9 nucleotides matching TRBD1. The CDR3 loop spans 20 amino acids. The V gene end was trimmed by 5 bases and the J gene end by 6 bases; junction bases not matched to a gene: 23. CDR1 MNHEY and CDR2 SMNVEV come from the germline V gene (reference sequence). DNA of the CDR3: TGTGCCAGCAGTCGGCACGGGGGAAGGGGACAGGGCGGGTGGAGTCAGCCCCAGCATTTT. Residues: CASSRHGGRGQGGWSQPQHF.

The V call is TRBV27, the J call TRBJ1-3; D uncertain. V lost 10 bases and J lost 0, with 13 bases in between. The CDR3 length is 14 residues. Germline V gene sequence: CDR1 MNHEY, CDR2 SMNVEV (reference sequence). The DNA for the CDR3 is TGTGCCACCAAAGCTTTGAGCTCTGGAAACACCATATATTTT. Translating gives CATKALSSGNTIYF.

The rearrangement uses TRBV28 and TRBJ2-7; TRBD1 agrees at 7 bases. The trim removed 4 bases at V and 0 bases at J, leaving 9 bases unmatched. Germline loops: CDR1 MDHEN, CDR2 SYDVKM. The CDR3 is 16 residues long. The CDR3 is CASSSLRDSDSYEQYF. The DNA of the CDR3 is TGTGCCAGCAGTTCGCTACGGGACAGTGACTCCTACGAGCAGTACTTC.

As regards this clone: A single base separates this from a much larger clone, so it may be a read error. The chain recombines TRBV2 with TRBJ1-1; TRBD1 aligns across 7 bases. The CDR3 is 11 residues long. Germline assignment: CDR1 SNHLY and CDR2 FYNNEI. Trimming took 5 bases from V and 7 from J; bases not matched to a gene: 1. CDR3 amino acids: CASSWDSEAFF. The CDR3 nucleotides are TGTGCCAGCAGTTGGGACAGTGAAGCTTTCTTT. Looking up the rest from reference TRBV2 and TRBJ1-1 gives the full variable domain: EPEVTQTPSHQVTQMGQEVILRCVPISNHLYFYWYRQILGQKVEFLVSFYNNEISEKSEIFDDQFSVERPDGSNFTLKIRSTKLEDSAMYFCASSWDSEAFFGQGTRLTVV.

The chain recombines TRBV5-4 with TRBJ2-3; D possibly corresponds to TRBD1 (8 bases). This CDR3 is built from 16 residues. Germline loops: CDR1 SGHNT, CDR2 YYREEE (reference sequence). V dropped 3 bases and J dropped 6 bases, with 20 bases sitting between them. CDR3 region: CASSSGQAGQADTQYF. CDR3 nucleotides: TGTGCCAGCAGCTCGGGACAAGCGGGACAGGCGGATACGCAGTATTTT.

This rearrangement joins TRBV6-5 to TRBJ2-1; a possible D gene is TRBD2 (5 bases). V was pared by 5 bases and J by 10 bases, with 12 bases between. Germline CDR1 reads MNHEY; CDR2 reads SVGAGI. CDR3 size: 12 residues. In DNA form, the CDR3 reads TGTGCCAGCAGTACCCTAGCTGGGGAGCAGTTCTTC. It specifies CASSTLAGEQFF.

The chain couples TRBV3-1 (or the pseudogene TRBV3-2) to TRBJ2-2; no clear D. This CDR3 region has 14 residues. Germline CDR1 and CDR2: LGHDT and YNNKEL (reference sequence). The V gene lost 0 bases and the J gene lost 6 bases, with 8 bases spanning the gap. The CDR3 DNA reads TGTGCCAGCAGCCAAGATTGGATGGCCGGGGAGCTGTTTTTT. Its protein product is CASSQDWMAGELFF.

CDR3 DNA: TGTGCCAGCAGTTTATGGTCTGGTCAGGGCGAGCAGTACTTC. This codes for CASSLWSGQGEQYF. The rearrangement links TRBV28 to TRBJ2-7, with D maybe TRBD1 (5 bases). The germline CDR1 and CDR2 sequences are MDHEN and SYDVKM. This CDR3 comprises 14 residues. Trimming shortened V by 0 bases and J by 6 bases, and 12 bases separated the two germline ends. The full variable domain, completed using reference TRBV28 and TRBJ2-7, is DVKVTQSSRYLVKRTGEKVFLECVQDMDHENMFWYRQDPGLGLRLIYFSYDVKMKEKGDIPEGYSVSREKKERFSLILESASTNQTSMYLCASSLWSGQGEQYFGPGTRLTVT.

CDR3 amino acids: CASSLDRRGEQYF. For the CDR3, the DNA is TGTGCCAGCAGCTTAGATCGGCGAGGCGAGCAGTACTTC. The rearrangement uses TRBV11-2 and TRBJ2-7; D remains ambiguous. V was clipped by 0 bases and J by 6 bases, with 9 bases between them. The CDR3 is 13 residues long. CDR1 is SGHAT and CDR2 is FQNNGV in the germline V gene.

The chain has TRBV6-6 and TRBJ1-2, with TRBD1 as a possible D gene (5 bases). Germline CDR1 is MNHNY and CDR2 is SVGAGI (reference sequence). The CDR3 has 15 residues. Trimming took off 8 bases at V and 2 bases at J, with 18 bases between the two ends. The CDR3 sequence is CASLKVGEPNYGYTF. In DNA, the CDR3 is TGTGCCAGCCTCAAGGTGGGGGAGCCGAACTATGGCTACACCTTC.

The chain combines TRBV12-3 or TRBV12-4 with TRBJ1-2; D not resolved. V lost 5 bases and J lost 8, with 15 bases in between. This CDR3 has 13 residues. For the CDR3, the DNA is TGTGCCAGCAGTCTTCGGGCCCAAGAAGGCTACACCTTC. It translates to CASSLRAQEGYTF.

The chain joins TRBV18 to TRBJ2-2; 13 positions match TRBD2. This CDR3 has 17 amino acids. V dropped 5 bases and J dropped 4; count of bases not matched to a gene: 7. Germline V gene lookup returns CDR1 KGHSH and CDR2 LQKENI. The CDR3 DNA is TGTGCCAGCTCAGTTGGACTAGCGGGAGTTAGCACCGGGGAGCTGTTTTTT. Encoded protein: CASSVGLAGVSTGELFF.

The genes are TRBV6-6 and TRBJ2-6; D tentatively reads TRBD1 or TRBD2 (6 bases each). The germline gives CDR1 MNHNY, CDR2 SVGAGI (reference sequence). Trimming removed 7 bases at V and 0 bases at J, with 10 bases between. This CDR3 is built from 15 residues. CDR3 region: CASIKGGSGANVLTF. The CDR3 bases are TGTGCCAGCATCAAGGGGGGCTCTGGGGCCAACGTCCTGACTTTC.